Listed below are T cell receptor beta chains from one sample, sequenced in a study of cytomegalovirus exposure and HLA in healthy donors. The protocol was immunoSEQ multiplex PCR, while the TCRdb copy is restricted to in-frame clones and leaves out a portion. The sample holds roughly 130,000 clones; around 65% are singletons and the top ten take roughly 1.8%. The sample was PBMCs. Source of these receptors: a male donor in good health and CMV-seronegative. The conserved cysteine and the conserved F or W are not part of the CDR3 here.

v_call	cdr3_length	cdr3_aa
TRBV5-6	11	ASSGDTRYEQY
TRBV2	12	ASRADRRRYGYT
TRBV29-1	9	SGQIVTGTY
TRBV28	14	ASSSPTDRARQPQH
TRBV5-1	12	ASSLASHNTEAF
TRBV15	12	ATSRRTGNYGYT
TRBV2	13	ASRVGQNANYGYT
TRBV4-1	12	ASSRGTSGNTQY
TRBV9	14	ASSVGGGGFTGELF
TRBV29-1	9	SVSTGTEAF
TRBV5-1	14	ASSLAHRGSYNEQF
TRBV7-9	13	ASSLFRDRTYEQY
TRBV7-2	11	ASSTGTRQEQF
TRBV28	13	ASRAQGVYNSPLH
TRBV7-8	15	ASSLVAYGTGADEQY
TRBV6-5	14	ASSYQTSVSTDTQY
TRBV6-5	10	ASTGTGYGYT
TRBV5-1	14	ASSPLPLGGGYEQY
TRBV2	12	ASSEGVAADEQF
TRBV30	10	AWSDRSGGAF
TRBV2	13	ASSFLTGQNTEAF
TRBV2	11	ASSQQPTGELF
TRBV15	13	ATSARTALNEKLF
TRBV18	14	ASSPGLAGRSYEQY
TRBV18	12	ASSRGQGNQPQH
TRBV19	11	ASSTQGGQPQH
TRBV27	13	ATRGGQVNTGELF
TRBV6-1	13	ASSEAIGVADTQY
TRBV5-4	14	ASSLGQAVGTDTQY
TRBV18	12	ASSPGQIQETQY
TRBV7-7	11	ASSLIQGSEAF
TRBV18	13	ASSPSGGVGTEAF
TRBV10-3	14	AISGPQGRYSGGYT
TRBV5-5	13	ASSLAPGTGGEQY
TRBV6-6	9	ASSYRQEQY
TRBV2	13	ASNLGQGVPKTQY